This TCR beta chain was sequenced during a study of T-cell memory formation after mild COVID-19. 5'RACE with constant-segment primers yielded barcoded, UMI-tagged TCR alpha and TCR beta cDNA libraries. TCRdb reprocessed the 5' RACE reads via MiXCR and lists one record per CDR3 protein. The top ten hold approximately 8.1% of the sample, which has 560,000 or so distinct CDR3 sequences, approximately 15% seen once. Germline CDR1 reads LNHDA; CDR2 reads SQIVND (reference sequence). The CDR3 spans 11 residues. V was shortened by 8 bases and J by 5 bases, with 9 bases between the two germline ends. Overall study findings and caveats: Pre-infection memory harbored some responding clones, suggesting cross-reactive memory joined. Contracting CD8+ clones were enriched in EMRA, CD4+ mainly in CM and EM.

On this clonotype: Its specificity is unknown.

This chain links TRBV19 with TRBJ1-2; D ambiguous. The sample consisted of PBMCs or a T cell subset sorted from them (not recorded which). The clonotype comes from an adult woman who had mild COVID-19 (a few samples of this study predate the infection). Cell type and time point are not known. CDR3 coding DNA: TGTGCCAGTGAGACCTTATATGGCTACACCTTC. This sequence encodes CASETLYGYTF.